These T cell receptor beta chains were read from a single sample in a study of T-cell memory formation after mild COVID-19. TCRdb independently ran MiXCR on the 5' RACE reads; one entry per CDR3 protein. Of 300,000 to 350,000 distinct CDR3 sequences detected, approximately 20% appear once; the ten largest clones hold 21%. Sequencing was carried out using PBMCs or a T cell subset sorted from them (not recorded which). The receptors stem from a young man who had mild COVID-19 (a few samples of this study predate the infection). Cell type and time point are not known. Both conserved end residues are part of each CDR3. Each record gives: clone size, J gene, V gene, D gene, CDR3 protein, CDR3 DNA. D genes are given only for firm matches. Clone size is not always given. Where it is, it says once, few, many or a class for expanded clones.

size: NA
J: TRBJ2-3
V: TRBV20-1
D: NA
CDR3: CSASVIGRTDTQYF
DNA: TGCAGTGCTAGTGTGATTGGACGCACAGATACGCAGTATTTT

size: few
J: TRBJ2-1
V: TRBV7-9
D: NA
CDR3: CASSLVSGPYNEQFF
DNA: TGTGCCAGCAGCTTAGTGTCCGGGCCCTACAATGAGCAGTTCTTC

size: few
J: TRBJ1-1
V: TRBV18
D: TRBD1
CDR3: CASSPLSGTGSTEAFF
DNA: TGTGCCAGCTCACCACTTTCCGGGACAGGGTCCACTGAAGCTTTCTTT

size: NA
J: TRBJ2-3
V: TRBV7-9
D: NA
CDR3: CASSSGQGHTDTQYF
DNA: TGTGCCAGCAGCTCAGGGCAGGGGCACACAGATACGCAGTATTTT

size: few
J: TRBJ2-1
V: TRBV5-1
D: NA
CDR3: CASRIAGSGNNEQFF
DNA: TGCGCCAGCAGAATCGCCGGTAGCGGAAACAATGAGCAGTTCTTC

size: NA
J: TRBJ2-3
V: TRBV7-2
D: NA
CDR3: CASSQWARVMGDTQYF
DNA: TGTGCCAGCAGCCAATGGGCCAGGGTGATGGGGGATACGCAGTATTTT

size: NA
J: TRBJ1-2
V: TRBV25-1
D: NA
CDR3: CASSEFLGGVGYTF
DNA: TGTGCCAGCAGTGAATTCTTGGGGGGGGTTGGCTACACCTTC

size: many
J: TRBJ2-2
V: TRBV4-2
D: NA
CDR3: CASSQVSAGELFF
DNA: TGTGCCAGCAGCCAGGTTTCGGCCGGGGAGCTGTTTTTT

size: NA
J: TRBJ2-7
V: TRBV3-1
D: NA
CDR3: CASSLRLATVQYF
DNA: TGTGCCAGCAGCCTACGACTTGCTACAGTGCAGTACTTC

size: few
J: TRBJ2-3
V: TRBV7-3
D: TRBD2
CDR3: CASSGGDSTDTQYF
DNA: TGTGCCAGCAGCGGGGGGGACTCCACAGATACGCAGTATTTT

size: few
J: TRBJ2-4
V: TRBV28
D: NA
CDR3: CASSLPSIGKNIQYF
DNA: TGTGCCAGCAGTTTACCTAGTATAGGCAAAAACATTCAGTACTTC

size: NA
J: TRBJ2-7
V: TRBV7-6
D: TRBD2
CDR3: CASTRLAGGARHEQYF
DNA: TGTGCCAGCACCAGACTAGCGGGGGGGGCGCGTCACGAGCAGTACTTC

size: NA
J: TRBJ2-5
V: TRBV27
D: NA
CDR3: CASSLLGKAKTQYF
DNA: TGTGCCAGCAGTCTCTTGGGGAAAGCGAAGACCCAGTACTTC

size: medium-sized
J: TRBJ2-7
V: TRBV30
D: NA
CDR3: CAWSVQVQYEQYF
DNA: TGTGCCTGGAGTGTACAGGTCCAGTACGAGCAGTACTTC

size: NA
J: TRBJ1-1
V: TRBV5-1
D: NA
CDR3: CASSLGGRSWGAFF
DNA: TGCGCCAGCAGCTTGGGCGGACGTTCGTGGGGAGCTTTCTTT

size: few
J: TRBJ2-7
V: TRBV20-1
D: TRBD2
CDR3: CSARRAGAGGAEQYF
DNA: TGCAGTGCTAGACGAGCTGGTGCCGGGGGGGCCGAGCAGTACTTC

size: NA
J: TRBJ2-3
V: TRBV20-1
D: TRBD2
CDR3: CSASAGGSTDTQYF
DNA: TGCAGTGCTAGTGCGGGGGGGAGCACAGATACGCAGTATTTT

size: NA
J: TRBJ2-3
V: TRBV5-6
D: TRBD2
CDR3: CASSSNTGGLTDTQYF
DNA: TGTGCCAGCAGCTCGAATACGGGGGGACTCACAGATACGCAGTATTTT

size: few
J: TRBJ1-4
V: TRBV11-2
D: NA
CDR3: CASSPGRGGEKLFF
DNA: TGTGCCAGCAGCCCAGGTCGGGGTGGTGAAAAACTGTTTTTT

size: few
J: TRBJ1-2
V: TRBV20-1
D: NA
CDR3: CSARDTKANYGYTF
DNA: TGCAGTGCTAGAGACACCAAGGCTAACTATGGCTACACCTTC

size: NA
J: TRBJ2-3
V: TRBV7-6
D: TRBD1
CDR3: CASSPGQSIVPSTDTQYF
DNA: TGTGCCAGCAGCCCGGGACAGAGTATCGTTCCTAGCACAGATACGCAGTATTTT

size: few
J: TRBJ2-2
V: TRBV5-4
D: NA
CDR3: CASSREAGTYPNTGELFF
DNA: TGTGCCAGCAGCCGCGAGGCAGGAACCTACCCGAACACCGGGGAGCTGTTTTTT

size: once
J: TRBJ1-5
V: TRBV29-1
D: NA
CDR3: CSVQGMNQPQHF
DNA: TGCAGCGTTCAGGGAATGAATCAGCCCCAGCATTTT

size: NA
J: TRBJ2-7
V: TRBV2
D: TRBD2
CDR3: CASRPGLALAYEQYF
DNA: TGTGCCAGCAGACCCGGACTAGCGTTGGCCTACGAGCAGTACTTC

size: few
J: TRBJ1-2
V: TRBV5-6
D: NA
CDR3: CASSRIVYGYTF
DNA: TGTGCCAGCAGCCGAATCGTCTATGGCTACACCTTC

size: few
J: TRBJ1-2
V: TRBV7-8
D: TRBD1
CDR3: CASSLRQGASGGYTF
DNA: TGTGCCAGCAGCTTGCGACAGGGGGCGTCGGGGGGCTACACCTTC

size: NA
J: TRBJ1-1
V: TRBV5-5
D: NA
CDR3: CASRSVGGVPEAFF
DNA: TGTGCCAGCAGGTCCGTTGGGGGGGTCCCTGAAGCTTTCTTT

size: NA
J: TRBJ1-2
V: TRBV29-1
D: NA
CDR3: CSASPTGIGGYTF
DNA: TGCAGCGCGTCACCTACAGGGATCGGGGGCTACACCTTC

size: NA
J: TRBJ2-1
V: TRBV6-5
D: TRBD1
CDR3: CASSYSSMQGAQNEQFF
DNA: TGTGCCAGCAGTTACTCGAGTATGCAGGGGGCTCAAAATGAGCAGTTCTTC

size: NA
J: TRBJ2-1
V: TRBV18
D: TRBD1
CDR3: CASSPPDRGAFF
DNA: TGTGCCAGCTCACCACCTGACAGGGGTGCGTTCTTC

size: NA
J: TRBJ2-1
V: TRBV5-1
D: TRBD2
CDR3: CASSSGTSGGTEQFF
DNA: TGCGCCAGCAGCTCCGGGACTAGCGGGGGGACTGAGCAGTTCTTC

size: NA
J: TRBJ2-5
V: TRBV21-1
D: NA
CDR3: CASRSQYF
DNA: TGTGCCAGCAGGTCCCAGTACTTC

size: NA
J: TRBJ2-3
V: TRBV5-4
D: NA
CDR3: CASSGRGGTDTQYF
DNA: TGTGCCAGCAGCGGGAGGGGGGGCACAGATACGCAGTATTTT

size: NA
J: TRBJ2-3
V: TRBV7-9
D: NA
CDR3: CASSLFRGAPLPSTDTQYF
DNA: TGTGCCAGCAGCTTATTTAGAGGTGCTCCCCTGCCGAGCACAGATACGCAGTATTTT

size: few
J: TRBJ2-1
V: TRBV5-1
D: NA
CDR3: CASSLGAGADEQFF
DNA: TGCGCCAGCAGCTTGGGAGCGGGCGCTGATGAGCAGTTCTTC

size: few
J: TRBJ2-3
V: TRBV5-1
D: TRBD1
CDR3: CASSLGTATSDTQYF
DNA: TGCGCCAGCAGCCTCGGGACAGCAACATCTGATACGCAGTATTTT

size: few
J: TRBJ1-2
V: TRBV5-5
D: TRBD1
CDR3: CASSLYGTGGYTF
DNA: TGTGCCAGCAGCTTGTACGGGACAGGTGGCTACACCTTC

size: NA
J: TRBJ1-5
V: TRBV12-3/TRBV12-4
D: NA
CDR3: CASSLASYQPQHF
DNA: TGTGCCAGCAGTTTAGCCTCGTATCAGCCCCAGCATTTT

size: NA
J: TRBJ2-2
V: TRBV5-1
D: NA
CDR3: CASSLGAGGELFF
DNA: TGCGCCAGCAGCTTGGGAGCGGGCGGGGAGCTGTTTTTT

size: few
J: TRBJ1-1
V: TRBV6-2/TRBV6-3
D: NA
CDR3: CASSYSTTEAFF
DNA: TGTGCCAGCAGTTACTCGACCACTGAAGCTTTCTTT

size: few
J: TRBJ2-3
V: TRBV18
D: NA
CDR3: CASSLGTNDDTQYF
DNA: TGTGCCAGCTCACTAGGGACCAACGATGATACGCAGTATTTT

size: NA
J: TRBJ2-7
V: TRBV7-6
D: NA
CDR3: CASSLLTKPYVQYF
DNA: TGTGCCAGCAGCTTATTGACAAAGCCCTACGTGCAGTACTTC

size: NA
J: TRBJ2-3
V: TRBV18
D: TRBD2
CDR3: CASSLAGGAPDTQYF
DNA: TGTGCCAGCTCACTAGCGGGGGGCGCCCCAGATACGCAGTATTTT

size: NA
J: TRBJ2-3
V: TRBV27
D: TRBD2
CDR3: CASSSQRLANTQYF
DNA: TGTGCCAGCAGTTCGCAACGACTAGCAAATACGCAGTATTTT

size: NA
J: TRBJ1-2
V: TRBV7-8
D: NA
CDR3: CASSRDTNYGYTF
DNA: TGTGCCAGCAGCCGGGACACTAACTATGGCTACACCTTC

size: NA
J: TRBJ2-4
V: TRBV12-3/TRBV12-4
D: NA
CDR3: CASSYRGDLAKNIQYF
DNA: TGTGCCAGCAGTTATCGGGGCGACCTAGCCAAAAACATTCAGTACTTC

size: NA
J: TRBJ2-7
V: TRBV12-3/TRBV12-4
D: TRBD2
CDR3: CASTPGGEQYF
DNA: TGTGCCAGCACCCCGGGGGGCGAGCAGTACTTC

size: few
J: TRBJ2-5
V: TRBV6-6
D: NA
CDR3: CASSYSHPRREETQYF
DNA: TGTGCCAGCAGTTACTCGCACCCTCGGCGGGAAGAGACCCAGTACTTC

size: few
J: TRBJ2-2
V: TRBV14
D: TRBD2
CDR3: CASSHTRTSGGTGELFF
DNA: TGTGCCAGCAGCCACACGAGGACTAGCGGGGGCACCGGGGAGCTGTTTTTT

size: NA
J: TRBJ2-2
V: TRBV15
D: TRBD2
CDR3: CATPGEGTGELFF
DNA: TGTGCCACTCCGGGGGAGGGCACCGGGGAGCTGTTTTTT

size: many
J: TRBJ2-2
V: TRBV9
D: NA
CDR3: CASSVAGGFTGELFF
DNA: TGTGCCAGCAGCGTAGCGGGCGGCTTCACCGGGGAGCTGTTTTTT